A selection of T cell receptor beta chains follows, all from one sample in a study of blood T cells in healthy people across ages. Each CDR3 protein is one row after TCRdb ran MiXCR on the 5' RACE reads. The table has around 710,000 distinct CDR3 sequences, roughly 43% seen once; the top ten hold 20% to 25%. The sequencing sample was made of blood. Source of these receptors: a woman aged 55-70 years in good health. The CDR3 runs from the conserved cysteine through the conserved F or W. D genes are given only for firm matches. Not every row has a clone size; where given, it reads once, few, many or a size class.

j_call | clone_size | d_call | v_call | cdr3_nt | cdr3_aa
TRBJ2-1 | many | NA | TRBV21-1 | TGTGCCAGCAACAGGGGGGGAGCCTACAATGAGCAGTTCTTC | CASNRGGAYNEQFF
TRBJ2-7 | NA | TRBD1 | TRBV20-1 | TGCAGTGCTAGAGTGGACAGGGGGTCCTACGAGCAGTACTTC | CSARVDRGSYEQYF
TRBJ2-5 | NA | NA | TRBV3-1 | TGTGCCAGCAGCCACGGGACGGTAAAAGAGACCCAGTACTTC | CASSHGTVKETQYF
TRBJ2-5 | few | NA | TRBV30 | TGTGCCTGGAGTGTTCCTGCGGGAGAGACCCAGTACTTC | CAWSVPAGETQYF
TRBJ2-7 | few | TRBD1 | TRBV20-1 | TGCAGTGCTAGAGTCCGACAGGGGGCGGGCGAGCAGTACTTC | CSARVRQGAGEQYF
TRBJ2-1 | many | TRBD2 | TRBV7-8 | TGTGCCAGCAGTCCCGGGACTAGCGGGGCCTACAATGAGCAGTTCTTC | CASSPGTSGAYNEQFF
TRBJ1-6 | NA | TRBD1 | TRBV28 | TGTGCCAGCAGTTCAGGACAGGGGTATAATTCACCCCTCCACTTT | CASSSGQGYNSPLHF
TRBJ1-5 | NA | NA | TRBV20-1 | TGCAGTGCCACCTCGGGGGGGAATAGCAATCAGCCCCAGCATTTT | CSATSGGNSNQPQHF
TRBJ1-5 | few | TRBD1 | TRBV20-1 | TGCAGTGCTAGGGCCGACAGGGGGCTAACTCAGCCCCAGCATTTT | CSARADRGLTQPQHF
TRBJ2-7 | NA | NA | TRBV20-1 | TGCAGTGCTTTAGATGGCGAGCAGTACTTC | CSALDGEQYF
TRBJ1-6 | NA | NA | TRBV2 | TGTGCCAGCAGTCCCAACGGAGCAAATTCACCCCTCCACTTT | CASSPNGANSPLHF
TRBJ2-5 | once | TRBD1 | TRBV24-1 | TGTGCCACCAGTGAAGGGACAGGGGCCTTCAATGAGCAGTACTTC | CATSEGTGAFNEQYF
TRBJ2-5 | few | TRBD2 | TRBV19 | TGTGCCAGTAGTGGGACTAGCGGGCGGGAGGAGACCCAGTACTTC | CASSGTSGREETQYF
TRBJ2-5 | many | NA | TRBV6-2/TRBV6-3 | TGTGCCAGCAGTTATTCCGACGTGGCCGGTAACATTTTGGAGACCCAGTACTTC | CASSYSDVAGNILETQYF
TRBJ2-1 | NA | TRBD2 | TRBV20-1 | TGCAGTGCTAGTGGACTAGCGGGGGACAACTTCTACAATGAGCAGTTCTTC | CSASGLAGDNFYNEQFF
TRBJ2-1 | NA | NA | TRBV20-1 | TGCAGTGCTAGTGCGCAGTTCTACAATGAGCAGTTCTTC | CSASAQFYNEQFF
TRBJ2-7 | few | TRBD2 | TRBV20-1 | TGCAGTGCTTCTAGCGGGACCCAGAACTACGAGCAGTACTTC | CSASSGTQNYEQYF
TRBJ1-2 | NA | NA | TRBV6-4 | TGTGCCAGCAGTGAAAGCGTACGGGCAGTCTATGGCTACACCTTC | CASSESVRAVYGYTF
TRBJ2-3 | few | TRBD2 | TRBV7-9 | TGTGCCAGCAGCCTTCCTAGCGGCTCTAGCACAGATACGCAGTATTTT | CASSLPSGSSTDTQYF
TRBJ1-2 | NA | NA | TRBV6-1 | TGTGCCAGCACGGCAGGGAACTATGGCTACACCTTC | CASTAGNYGYTF
TRBJ1-2 | few | NA | TRBV20-1 | TGCAGTGGCGCGGGTCAGGGGCATGGCGGCTACACCTTC | CSGAGQGHGGYTF
TRBJ2-1 | NA | TRBD1 | TRBV20-1 | TGCGGTGCCACGACAGGGGGCAATGAGCAGTTCTTC | CGATTGGNEQFF
TRBJ1-1 | NA | NA | TRBV2 | TGTGCCAGCAGTGTTTCGGGGGCAATGAACACTGAAGCTTTCTTT | CASSVSGAMNTEAFF
TRBJ1-5 | NA | NA | TRBV20-1 | TGCAGTGCTCATCGGGGGGAGGGGCAGCCCCAGCATTTT | CSAHRGEGQPQHF
TRBJ2-7 | once | NA | TRBV5-1 | TGCGCCAGCAACCCCGGGTTCCTACGAGGGCGGGACGAGCAGTACTTC | CASNPGFLRGRDEQYF